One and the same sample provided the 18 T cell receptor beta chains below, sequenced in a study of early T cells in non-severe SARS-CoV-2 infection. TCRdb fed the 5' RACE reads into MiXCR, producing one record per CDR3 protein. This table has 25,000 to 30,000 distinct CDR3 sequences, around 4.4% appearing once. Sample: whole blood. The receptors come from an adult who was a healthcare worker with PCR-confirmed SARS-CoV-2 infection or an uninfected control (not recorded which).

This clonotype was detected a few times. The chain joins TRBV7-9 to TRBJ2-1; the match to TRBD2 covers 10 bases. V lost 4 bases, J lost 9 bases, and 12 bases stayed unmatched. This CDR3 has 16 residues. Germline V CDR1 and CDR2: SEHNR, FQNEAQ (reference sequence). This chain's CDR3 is CASSSPEREGPGEQFF. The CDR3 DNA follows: TGTGCCAGCAGCTCCCCTGAGCGGGAGGGCCCTGGTGAGCAGTTCTTC.

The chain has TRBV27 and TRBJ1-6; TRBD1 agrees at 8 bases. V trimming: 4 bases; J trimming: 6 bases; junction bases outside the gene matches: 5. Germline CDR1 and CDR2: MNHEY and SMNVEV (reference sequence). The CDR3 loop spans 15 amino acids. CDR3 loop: CASSWTGRGNSPLHF. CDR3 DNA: TGTGCCAGCAGTTGGACAGGGAGGGGTAATTCACCCCTCCACTTT.

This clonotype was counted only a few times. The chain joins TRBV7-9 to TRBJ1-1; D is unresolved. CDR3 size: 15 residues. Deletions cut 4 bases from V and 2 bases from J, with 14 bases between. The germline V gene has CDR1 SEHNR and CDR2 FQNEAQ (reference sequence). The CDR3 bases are TGTGCCAGCAGCTCCTACACGGGAGTTAACACTGAAGCTTTCTTT. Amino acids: CASSSYTGVNTEAFF.

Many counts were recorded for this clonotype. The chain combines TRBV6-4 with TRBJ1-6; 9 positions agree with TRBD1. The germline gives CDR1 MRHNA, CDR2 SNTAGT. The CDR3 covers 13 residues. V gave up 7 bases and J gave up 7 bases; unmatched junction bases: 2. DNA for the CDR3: TGTGCCAGCAACGGGACAGGGAATTCACCCCTCCACTTT. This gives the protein CASNGTGNSPLHF.

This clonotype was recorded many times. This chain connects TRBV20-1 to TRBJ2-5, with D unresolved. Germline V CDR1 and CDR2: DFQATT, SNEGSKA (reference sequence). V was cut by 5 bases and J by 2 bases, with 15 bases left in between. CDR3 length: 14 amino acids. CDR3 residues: CSAGKTPSQETQYF. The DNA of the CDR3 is TGCAGTGCTGGAAAAACCCCATCTCAAGAGACCCAGTACTTC.

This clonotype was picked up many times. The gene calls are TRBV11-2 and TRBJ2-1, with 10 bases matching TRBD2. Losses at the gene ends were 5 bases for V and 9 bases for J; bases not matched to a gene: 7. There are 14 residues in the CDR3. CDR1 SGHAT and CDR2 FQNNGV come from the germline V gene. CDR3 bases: TGTGCCAGCAGCACCACTAGCGGGATGGCTGAGCAGTTCTTC. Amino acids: CASSTTSGMAEQFF.

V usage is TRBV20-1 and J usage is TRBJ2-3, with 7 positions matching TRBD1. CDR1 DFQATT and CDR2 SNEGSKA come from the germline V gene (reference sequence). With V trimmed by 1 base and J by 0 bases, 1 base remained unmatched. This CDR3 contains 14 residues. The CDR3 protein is CSARADRSTDTQYF. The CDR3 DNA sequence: TGCAGTGCTAGAGCGGACAGGAGCACAGATACGCAGTATTTT.

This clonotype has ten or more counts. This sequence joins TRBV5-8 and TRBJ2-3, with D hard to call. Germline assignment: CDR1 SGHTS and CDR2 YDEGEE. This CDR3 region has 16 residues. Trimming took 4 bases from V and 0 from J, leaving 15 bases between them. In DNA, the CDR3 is TGTGCCAGCAGCCAAGAGACCCAATCCAGCACAGATACGCAGTATTTT. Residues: CASSQETQSSTDTQYF.

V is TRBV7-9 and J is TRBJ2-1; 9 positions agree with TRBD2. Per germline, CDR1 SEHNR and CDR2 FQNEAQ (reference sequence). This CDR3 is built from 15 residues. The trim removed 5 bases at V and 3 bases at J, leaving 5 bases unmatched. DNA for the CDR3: TGTGCCAGCAGCGGATCTAGCGGGGACTACAATGAGCAGTTCTTC. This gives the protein CASSGSSGDYNEQFF.

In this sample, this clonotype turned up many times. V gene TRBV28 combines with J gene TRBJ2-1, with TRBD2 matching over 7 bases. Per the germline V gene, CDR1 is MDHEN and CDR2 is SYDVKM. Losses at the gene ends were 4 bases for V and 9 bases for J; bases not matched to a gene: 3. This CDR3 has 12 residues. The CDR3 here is CASSSGGVEQFF. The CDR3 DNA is TGTGCCAGCAGTTCTGGGGGGGTTGAGCAGTTCTTC.

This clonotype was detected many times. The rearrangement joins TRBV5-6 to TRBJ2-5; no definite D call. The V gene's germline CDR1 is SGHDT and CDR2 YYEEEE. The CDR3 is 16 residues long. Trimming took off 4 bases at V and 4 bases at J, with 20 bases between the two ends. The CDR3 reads CASSIGQVGLRETQYF. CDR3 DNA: TGTGCCAGCAGCATAGGCCAGGTCGGGCTGCGAGAGACCCAGTACTTC.

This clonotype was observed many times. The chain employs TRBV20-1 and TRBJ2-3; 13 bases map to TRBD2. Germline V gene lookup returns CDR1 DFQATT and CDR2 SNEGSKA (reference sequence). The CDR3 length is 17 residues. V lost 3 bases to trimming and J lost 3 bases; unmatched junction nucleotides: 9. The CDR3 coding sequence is TGCAGTGCTAGTGGACTAGCGGGAGATTTGGGGACAGATACGCAGTATTTT. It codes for CSASGLAGDLGTDTQYF.

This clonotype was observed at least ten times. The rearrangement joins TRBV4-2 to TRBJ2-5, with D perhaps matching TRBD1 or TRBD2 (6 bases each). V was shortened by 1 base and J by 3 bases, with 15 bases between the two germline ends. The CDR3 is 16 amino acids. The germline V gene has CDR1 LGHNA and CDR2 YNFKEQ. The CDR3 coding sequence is TGTGCCAGCAGCCAAGCTCGGGGGCTCGGGGAAGAGACCCAGTACTTC. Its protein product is CASSQARGLGEETQYF.

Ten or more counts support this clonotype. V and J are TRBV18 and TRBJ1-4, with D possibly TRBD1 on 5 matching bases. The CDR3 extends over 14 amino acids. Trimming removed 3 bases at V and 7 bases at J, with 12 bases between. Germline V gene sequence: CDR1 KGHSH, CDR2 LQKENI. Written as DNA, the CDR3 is TGTGCCAGCTCACCGGGGCAGCCTCCTGAAAAACTGTTTTTT. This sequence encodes CASSPGQPPEKLFF. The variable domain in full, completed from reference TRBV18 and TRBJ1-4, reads NAGVMQNPRHLVRRRGQEARLRCSPMKGHSHVYWYRQLPEEGLKFMVYLQKENIIDESGMPKERFSAEFPKEGPSILRIQQVVRGDSAAYFCASSPGQPPEKLFFGSGTQLSVL.

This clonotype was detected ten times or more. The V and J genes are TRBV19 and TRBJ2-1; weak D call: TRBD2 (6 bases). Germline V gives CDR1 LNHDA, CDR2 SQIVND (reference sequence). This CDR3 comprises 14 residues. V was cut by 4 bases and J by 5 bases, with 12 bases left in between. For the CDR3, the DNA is TGTGCCAGTAGTAAACTAGCTGTGGACAATGAGCAGTTCTTC. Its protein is CASSKLAVDNEQFF.

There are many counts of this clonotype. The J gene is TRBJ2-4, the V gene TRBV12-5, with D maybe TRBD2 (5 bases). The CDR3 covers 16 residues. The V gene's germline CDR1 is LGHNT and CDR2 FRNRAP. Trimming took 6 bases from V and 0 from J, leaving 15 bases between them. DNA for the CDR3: TGTGCTAGTGGGCAGACCTTCGGGATAGCCAAAAACATTCAGTACTTC. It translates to CASGQTFGIAKNIQYF.

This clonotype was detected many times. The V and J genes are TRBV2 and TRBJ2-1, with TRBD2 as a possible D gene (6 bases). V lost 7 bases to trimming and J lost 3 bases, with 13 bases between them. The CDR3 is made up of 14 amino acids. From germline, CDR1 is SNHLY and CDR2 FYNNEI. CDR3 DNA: TGTGCCAGCATTTGGCGGGGCGGCTACAATGAGCAGTTCTTC. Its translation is CASIWRGGYNEQFF.

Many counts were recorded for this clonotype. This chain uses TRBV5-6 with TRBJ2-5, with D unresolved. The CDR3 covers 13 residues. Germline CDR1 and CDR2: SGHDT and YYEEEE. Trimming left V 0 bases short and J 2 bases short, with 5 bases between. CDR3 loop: CASSLAIQETQYF. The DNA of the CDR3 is TGTGCCAGCAGCTTGGCGATTCAAGAGACCCAGTACTTC.